This TCR beta chain was profiled in a study of blood T cell repertoires in COVID-19. Overall study: Collection of acute and convalescent COVID-19 samples took place in the United States, Italy and Spain. In each case, the material was cDNA or gDNA derived from T cells, B-cell-depleted T cells, or PBMCs.

This clone was detected only once. As processed by the authors: Counts of nucleated cells, estimated from reference gene primer amplification, were obtained. Clones were read by immunoSEQ multiplex PCR, and TCRdb kept only the in-frame ones, dropping some. V and J calls and clone size come straight from that table; D and trimming were deduced from the DNA. The sample shows tens of thousands of clones, around 88% of them seen only once. This CDR3 is built from 15 residues. Trimming removed 2 bases from V and 1 base from J, with 12 bases in between. The V gene's germline CDR1 is SGHTA and CDR2 FQGTGA. This sequence joins TRBV7-3 and TRBJ2-7, with D maybe TRBD2 (6 bases). Sequencing was done on a sample of peripheral blood. The origin of this receptor is a woman between 65 and 79 years old with acute or convalescent COVID-19. The CDR3: CASSLEAGRSYEQYF. In DNA, the CDR3 is TGTGCCAGCAGCTTAGAGGCAGGGAGGTCCTACGAGCAGTACTTC. Variable domain in full (rest from reference TRBV7-3 and TRBJ2-7): GAGVSQTPSNKVTEKGKYVELRCDPISGHTALYWYRQSLGQGPEFLIYFQGTGAADDSGLPNDRFFAVRPEGSVSTLKIQRTERGDSAVYLCASSLEAGRSYEQYFGPGTRLTVT.